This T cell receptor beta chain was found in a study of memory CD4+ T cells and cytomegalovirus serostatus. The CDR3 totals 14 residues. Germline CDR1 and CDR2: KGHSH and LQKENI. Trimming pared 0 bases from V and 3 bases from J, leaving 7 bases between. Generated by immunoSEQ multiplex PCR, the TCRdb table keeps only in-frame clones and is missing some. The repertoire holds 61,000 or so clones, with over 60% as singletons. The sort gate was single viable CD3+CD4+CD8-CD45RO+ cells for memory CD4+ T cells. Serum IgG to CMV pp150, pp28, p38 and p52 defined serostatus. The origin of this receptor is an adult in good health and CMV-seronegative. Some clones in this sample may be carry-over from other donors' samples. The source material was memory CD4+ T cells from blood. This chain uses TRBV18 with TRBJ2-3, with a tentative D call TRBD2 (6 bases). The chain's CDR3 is CASSPPGGTDTQYF. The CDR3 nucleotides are TGTGCCAGCTCACCACCGGGGGGAACAGATACGCAGTATTTT.